This is a list of T cell receptor beta chains from one sample in a study of OX40 agonist ivuxolimab in advanced cancers. Clones were read by immunoSEQ multiplex PCR, and TCRdb kept only the in-frame ones, dropping some. The sample carries tens of thousands of clones, 90% recorded once. The sample here was CD4+ or CD8+ T cells sorted from blood, taken in a trial of the OX40 agonist ivuxolimab. Receptors originate from an adult with an advanced solid tumor such as melanoma, head and neck, liver or kidney cancer. Each CDR3 is given with its conserved first and last residue. D genes are given only for firm matches. Expanded clones are given a class, and other clones once, few, many or no size at all.

V gene,clone size,J gene,D gene,CDR3 DNA,CDR3 protein
TRBV29-1,-,TRBJ1-2,-,TGCAGCGTTACCCCGGGACAATGGAATGGCTACACCTTC,CSVTPGQWNGYTF
TRBV9,-,TRBJ2-3,-,TGTGCCAGCAGCGTAGGAGGGGTACGAGATACGCAGTATTTT,CASSVGGVRDTQYF
TRBV7-3,-,TRBJ1-1,TRBD1,TGTGCCAGCAGCCTGACAGGGGAGAACACTGAAGCTTTCTTT,CASSLTGENTEAFF
TRBV5-1,-,TRBJ2-1,-,TGCGCCAGCAGCAGGTGGACATTGGACAATGAGCAGTTCTTC,CASSRWTLDNEQFF
TRBV28,-,TRBJ2-7,-,TGTGCCAGCAGGGAAGGTGGGGCTCGATTGAGCTACGAGCAGTACTTC,CASREGGARLSYEQYF
TRBV29-1,-,TRBJ2-7,-,TGCAGCGTTGAAGATAACGGCAGGGGCGAGCAGTACTTC,CSVEDNGRGEQYF
TRBV7-2,-,TRBJ2-1,TRBD2,TGTGCCAGCAGCTTGAGCGGGAGGGGGAATGAGCAGTTCTTC,CASSLSGRGNEQFF
TRBV29-1,-,TRBJ2-3,TRBD1,TGCAGCGTTCCTAACTGGACAGGTGGCACAGATACGCAGTATTTT,CSVPNWTGGTDTQYF
TRBV11-1,-,TRBJ1-1,TRBD1,TGTGCCAGCAGCTCTGGGACAGCGAACACTGAAGCTTTCTTT,CASSSGTANTEAFF
TRBV15,-,TRBJ2-1,TRBD2,TGTGCCACCAGCAGAGATTGGCGGACTAGCGGGAGGCTCAACAATGAGCAGTTCTTC,CATSRDWRTSGRLNNEQFF
TRBV6-6,-,TRBJ2-1,TRBD2,TGTGCCAGCAGCCGGGGAGCGGGAGACGGCAATGAGCAGTTCTTC,CASSRGAGDGNEQFF
TRBV19,-,TRBJ2-1,-,TGTGCCAGTAGTATTCTAGCTCGGAGCTCCTACAATGAGCAGTTCTTC,CASSILARSSYNEQFF
TRBV10-3,-,TRBJ1-1,-,TGTGCCATCAGAGGAGCGGGAAACACTGAAGCTTTCTTT,CAIRGAGNTEAFF
TRBV11-2,few,TRBJ1-1,TRBD1,TGTGCCAGCAGCCAACGGACAGGGATGGGGAGCACTGAAGCTTTCTTT,CASSQRTGMGSTEAFF
TRBV18,once,TRBJ2-5,-,TGTGCCAGCTCACCACAGGGTCAAGAGACCCAGTACTTC,CASSPQGQETQYF
TRBV12-5,-,TRBJ2-2,TRBD1,TGTGCTAGTGGGACATCCAGACAGGGCCCACAAGGGGAGCTGTTTTTT,CASGTSRQGPQGELFF
TRBV7-2,-,TRBJ2-1,-,TGTGCCAGCAGCTCCGGGTTTTACAATGAGCAGTTCTTC,CASSSGFYNEQFF
TRBV19,-,TRBJ2-3,TRBD1,TGTGCCACCGGTAGGACAGGCCGCACAGATACGCAGTATTTT,CATGRTGRTDTQYF
TRBV5-1,once,TRBJ2-3,-,TGCGCCAGCAGCTTGTCCAGGGGCACAGATACGCAGTATTTT,CASSLSRGTDTQYF
TRBV19,-,TRBJ2-3,TRBD2,TGTGCCACCAGACTAGCGGACAAATTCCCAGGGGCAGATACGCAGTATTTT,CATRLADKFPGADTQYF
TRBV11-3,-,TRBJ2-7,-,TGTGCCAGCAGCTCCCCGGCACAGGGTATCTACGAGCAGTACTTC,CASSSPAQGIYEQYF
TRBV4-3,-,TRBJ2-2,TRBD1,TGCGCCAGCAGCCAAGATGGGACAGGGGCCGGGGAGCTGTTTTTT,CASSQDGTGAGELFF
TRBV9,-,TRBJ2-7,TRBD1,TGTGCCAGCAGCGTTTCCGGGCAGGGGGTCGAGCAGTACTTC,CASSVSGQGVEQYF
TRBV10-3,-,TRBJ2-7,TRBD1,TGTGCCATCAGTGAGTTACAGGGGCGCGAGCAGTACTTC,CAISELQGREQYF
TRBV4-3,-,TRBJ1-1,-,TGCGCCAGCAGCCAAGATTATGGACGGAACACTGAAGCTTTCTTT,CASSQDYGRNTEAFF
TRBV6-5,once,TRBJ1-1,TRBD1,TGTGCCAGCAGTTACCGACAGGGAGAGGCTTTCTTT,CASSYRQGEAFF
TRBV7-2,few,TRBJ2-3,-,TGTGCCAGCAGCCAGGACAGTTGGACGCAGTATTTT,CASSQDSWTQYF
TRBV15,-,TRBJ2-7,-,TGTGCCACCAGTCGGGGCTACATATACGAGCAGTACTTC,CATSRGYIYEQYF
TRBV7-7,-,TRBJ2-1,-,TGTGCTAGCACCCCCCGGCCTGGTAATGAGCAGTTCTTC,CASTPRPGNEQFF
TRBV5-1,-,TRBJ2-3,-,TGCGCCAGCAGCTTATCAGATACTAGCACAGATACGCAGTATTTT,CASSLSDTSTDTQYF
TRBV28,-,TRBJ2-7,TRBD1,TGTGCCAGCAGTTACAGGGGTGGCGAGCAGTACTTC,CASSYRGGEQYF
TRBV4-2,-,TRBJ2-3,-,TGTGCCAGCAGCCAAGAGATTATCGGACTTAGCACAGATACGCAGTATTTT,CASSQEIIGLSTDTQYF
TRBV27,-,TRBJ2-2,-,TGTGCCAGCACCACAAAGGGGGGCGGTTGGGACACCGGGGAGCTGTTTTTT,CASTTKGGGWDTGELFF
TRBV6-6,once,TRBJ1-5,-,TGTGCCAGCAGCCCCTCGGACGGCCTTAGCAATCAGCCCCAGCATTTT,CASSPSDGLSNQPQHF
TRBV28,-,TRBJ2-5,TRBD2,TGTGCCAGCAGTACCCGACTAGCGAGGAGGTCGTACTTAACACCCCAAGAGACCCAGTACTTC,CASSTRLARRSYLTPQETQYF
TRBV28,-,TRBJ2-1,TRBD2,TGTGCCAGCAGTTTCGGACTAGCGGGGGGCAATGAGCAGTTCTTC,CASSFGLAGGNEQFF
TRBV29-1,-,TRBJ2-1,-,TGCAGCGTTGACCCCTACAATGAGCAGTTCTTC,CSVDPYNEQFF
TRBV7-2,-,TRBJ2-3,-,TGTGCCAGCAGCCCCATGGGTTATAGCACAGATACGCAGTATTTT,CASSPMGYSTDTQYF
TRBV5-6,-,TRBJ2-3,TRBD1,TGTGCCAGCAGCTTGGACAGGGGGCCGACAGATACGCAGTATTTT,CASSLDRGPTDTQYF
TRBV18,-,TRBJ1-2,-,TGTGCCAGCTCACCCACAGGTGATTCTAACTATGGCTACACCTTC,CASSPTGDSNYGYTF
TRBV5-1,-,TRBJ2-3,-,TGCGCCAGCAGCTTACAAACCCCCACAGATACGCAGTATTTT,CASSLQTPTDTQYF